Sequencing of this T cell receptor (beta chain) was carried out in a study of T cells expressing NK-cell markers. For the study at large: Each TCR beta repertoire originated in sorted T cells that were CD3+CD56+NKG2C+, CD3+CD56+NKG2C- or CD3+CD56-NKG2C+.

This CDR3 is 15 amino acids long. Germline CDR1 is SGHTA and CDR2 is FQGTGA. For each CDR3 protein, TCRdb gives one entry from its re-call of the 5' RACE reads, without DNA. Here the sample table reports 200,000 to 300,000 distinct CDR3 sequences. Findings of the study overall: Evidence did not settle whether expanded NKG2C+ T cell clones targeted HCMV. These clonotypes additionally ranked first within the CD3+CD56-NKG2C+ fraction of a few donors.

With regard to this clonotype: Its antigen is unidentified.

Source material: blood T cells: a sorted CD56 or NKG2C T cell subset, CD4+ or CD8+ T cells, or bulk PBMC T cells (not recorded which). The clonotype comes from a woman aged 18-69 years in good health. The chain carries TRBV7-3 and TRBJ2-1; TCRdb outputs TRBD2, but without DNA this stays unchecked. The CDR3 loop is CASSLKRTGNNEQFF.